A single sample gave rise to the 25 T cell receptor beta chains below, sequenced in a study of vaccination and CD4 T cells after COVID-19. Their antigens are not known. Sequencing of the DNA from cultured CD4+ T cells was carried out with the Oncomine TCR Beta short-read assay. TCRdb used MiXCR to reprocess the PCR reads, holding one entry per CDR3 protein. There are more than 12,000 distinct CDR3 sequences in the sample; 50% to 55% occur only once, and approximately 8% lies in the top ten. As to treatment: approximately 11-day PBMC culture with coronavirus spike peptide pools or control peptides (ViraFEST assay). Input material: CD4+ T cells from blood, cultured in vitro. The receptors were sampled from a human donor who had recovered from COVID-19.

This clonotype was counted only a few times. The chain links TRBV6-1 to TRBJ1-1, with TRBD1 matching 8 bases. Germline CDR1 reads MNHNS; CDR2 reads SASEGT. V dropped 5 bases and J dropped 5; count of bases not matched to a gene: 10. The CDR3 is 15 residues long. CDR3 nucleotides: TGTGCCAGCAGTCCCGGGACAGGAGGATTTACTGAAGCTTTCTTT. Its translation: CASSPGTGGFTEAFF.

The chain recombines TRBV10-2 with TRBJ1-2; possibly TRBD1 for D (6 bases). The V gene lost 6 bases and the J gene lost 8 bases, with 19 bases spanning the gap. The CDR3 consists of 14 residues. CDR1 and CDR2 (germline): WSHSY, SAAADI. CDR3 DNA sequence: TGCGCCAGCAGCCCAGGGGAAGGGCGATACGGCTACACCTTC. It is translated as CASSPGEGRYGYTF.

A few counts support this clonotype. The chain uses TRBV20-1 and TRBJ2-3; the D is unclear. Per germline, CDR1 DFQATT and CDR2 SNEGSKA (reference sequence). The CDR3 is made up of 13 amino acids. V shed 5 bases and J shed 6 bases, with 15 bases lying between them. The chain's CDR3 is CSARTVSFDTQYF. CDR3 in DNA: TGCAGTGCTCGAACTGTATCTTTTGATACGCAGTATTTT.

The chain recombines TRBV18 with TRBJ2-5; D possibly uses TRBD1 or TRBD2 (6 bases each). CDR3 length: 14 amino acids. Germline V gene sequence: CDR1 KGHSH, CDR2 LQKENI. The V end lost 3 bases, the J end lost 5 bases, and 13 bases lay between the germline ends. The CDR3 reads CASSPPPGGETQYF. The DNA for the CDR3 is TGTGCCAGCTCACCCCCCCCCGGGGGCGAGACCCAGTACTTC.

In this sample, this clonotype turned up once. V and J are TRBV11-3 and TRBJ2-2; TRBD2 matches 15 bases. The CDR3 runs 20 residues. CDR1 and CDR2 (germline): SGHNT, YENEEA. V dropped 4 bases and J dropped 5; count of bases not matched to a gene: 14. CDR3 in amino acids: CASSSRTSGRAARRTGELFF. CDR3 bases: TGTGCCAGCAGCTCACGGACTAGCGGGAGGGCCGCGCGACGTACCGGGGAGCTGTTTTTT.

This clonotype was seen a handful of times. The chain uses TRBV24-1 and TRBJ2-6; D unclear. Germline assignment: CDR1 KGHDR and CDR2 SFDVKD. There are 13 residues in the CDR3. The germline V and J ends were trimmed by 9 bases and 2 bases, with 7 bases remaining between them. As DNA, the CDR3 is TGTGCCACCGCGCAGGCTGGGGCCAACGTCCTGACTTTC. This sequence encodes CATAQAGANVLTF.

This clonotype has just a few counts. V usage is TRBV21-1 and J usage is TRBJ1-6. TRBV21-1 is a pseudogene segment. There are 14 residues in the CDR3. In DNA, the CDR3 is TGTGCCAGCAGCAAAAATCGGAAAGGTTCACCCCTCCACTTT. Encoded protein: CASSKNRKGSPLHF.

This rearrangement joins TRBV5-1 to TRBJ2-5; 10 positions agree with TRBD2. The length of the CDR3 is 16 residues. The V and J ends lost 0 bases and 1 base, in that order; junction bases with no gene match: 3. Germline V CDR1 and CDR2: SGHRS, YFSETQ. The CDR3 reads CASSLGTSGLQETQYF. CDR3 nucleotides: TGCGCCAGCAGCTTGGGGACTAGCGGTCTCCAAGAGACCCAGTACTTC.

The genes are TRBV6-1 and TRBJ1-1; a weak D match, TRBD1 (5 bases). Trimming removed 6 bases from V and 11 bases from J, with 22 bases in between. The CDR3 covers 14 residues. Germline assignment: CDR1 MNHNS and CDR2 SASEGT. The CDR3 sequence is CASRVSGGGGVAFF. In DNA form, the CDR3 reads TGTGCCAGCAGGGTGTCTGGAGGCGGGGGAGTTGCTTTCTTT.

The sample holds a few counts of this clonotype. The J gene is TRBJ1-2, the V gene TRBV18, with D uncertain. Looked up from germline, CDR1 is KGHSH and CDR2 is LQKENI. CDR3 length: 12 amino acids. V lost 4 bases, J lost 8 bases, and 11 bases lay in between. The CDR3 sequence is CASSQGRRGYTF. In nucleotides, the CDR3 is TGTGCCAGCTCACAAGGGCGTCGAGGCTACACCTTC.

The chain has TRBV7-9 and TRBJ2-2; TRBD1 aligns across 9 bases. V lost 5 bases and J lost 6; bases outside the gene matches: 7. This CDR3 has 15 amino acids. Germline V gene sequence: CDR1 SEHNR, CDR2 FQNEAQ (reference sequence). CDR3 in amino acids: CASSARNRGPGELFF. In DNA form, the CDR3 reads TGTGCCAGCAGCGCCCGGAACAGGGGGCCCGGGGAGCTGTTTTTT. The variable domain in full, with the rest retrieved from reference TRBV7-9 and TRBJ2-2, is DTGVSQNPRHKITKRGQNVTFRCDPISEHNRLYWYRQTLGQGPEFLTYFQNEAQLEKSRLLSDRFSAERPKGSFSTLEIQRTEQGDSAMYLCASSARNRGPGELFFGEGSRLTVL.

In this sample, this clonotype turned up a few times. The chain couples TRBV29-1 to TRBJ1-2; D not resolved. This CDR3 is 13 amino acids long. CDR1 SQVTM and CDR2 ANQGSEA come from the germline V gene. V shed 4 bases and J shed 8 bases, with 17 bases lying between them. The CDR3 sequence is CSVGARGSKGYTF. CDR3 bases: TGCAGCGTTGGGGCCCGGGGTTCCAAGGGCTACACCTTC.

This rearrangement joins TRBV15 to TRBJ1-1; 9 positions match TRBD1. This CDR3 is built from 17 residues. CDR1 and CDR2 (germline): LNHNV, YYDKDF (reference sequence). V lost 3 bases, J lost 7 bases, and 15 bases stayed unmatched. CDR3 loop: CATSSTPPGTGLFEAFF. The CDR3 nucleotides read TGTGCCACCAGCAGCACCCCCCCCGGGACAGGGCTTTTTGAAGCTTTCTTT.

The rearrangement links TRBV20-1 to TRBJ2-3; D is possibly TRBD1 (6 bases). CDR1 DFQATT and CDR2 SNEGSKA come from the germline V gene (reference sequence). The CDR3 runs to 13 residues. The germline V and J ends were trimmed by 3 bases and 7 bases, with 14 bases remaining between them. The CDR3 DNA follows: TGCAGTGCTAGGTCCTGGGACACGAATACGCAGTATTTT. It translates to CSARSWDTNTQYF.

The V call is TRBV5-1, the J call TRBJ1-1; TRBD1 is a possible D gene (6 bases). V lost 4 bases and J lost 4, with 14 bases in between. The CDR3 consists of 14 residues. Germline CDR1 is SGHRS and CDR2 is YFSETQ. This CDR3 is CASSVAPQGTEAFF. The DNA for the CDR3 is TGCGCCAGCAGCGTAGCACCACAGGGCACTGAAGCTTTCTTT.

The CDR3 here is CASSIRLAQRYNEQFF. In nucleotides, the CDR3 is TGTGCCAGCAGCATCAGACTAGCCCAGCGCTACAATGAGCAGTTCTTC. The chain combines TRBV5-8 with TRBJ2-1; 7 nucleotides match TRBD2. Per germline, CDR1 SGHTS and CDR2 YDEGEE. This CDR3 has 16 residues. V was pared by 4 bases and J by 3 bases, with 10 bases of the junction left unmatched.

This rearrangement joins TRBV19 to TRBJ2-2; 7 bases are shared with TRBD1. V lost 8 bases and J lost 5; bases outside the gene matches: 8. The CDR3 is 14 amino acids. Germline V gene lookup returns CDR1 LNHDA and CDR2 SQIVND (reference sequence). In nucleotides, the CDR3 is TGTGCCAGTCACAGGGGAGAGGATACCGGGGAGCTGTTTTTT. Translating gives CASHRGEDTGELFF.

This clonotype was observed a few times. The V and J genes are TRBV27 and TRBJ2-7; 8 bases align to TRBD1. Losses at the gene ends were 3 bases for V and 6 bases for J; bases not matched to a gene: 7. Per the germline V gene, CDR1 is MNHEY and CDR2 is SMNVEV (reference sequence). The CDR3 extends over 14 amino acids. CDR3 nucleotides: TGTGCCAGCAGTTTCCGCGACAGGGGCAGCGAGCAGTACTTC. Translating it yields CASSFRDRGSEQYF.

This chain links TRBV11-1 with TRBJ2-5, with D possibly being TRBD2 (6 bases). The CDR3 extends over 12 amino acids. CDR1 is SGHAT and CDR2 is FQDESV in the germline V gene (reference sequence). V was shortened by 5 bases and J by 13 bases, with 17 bases between the two germline ends. The CDR3 nucleotides read TGTGCCAGCAGCCCGACTAGTGCCCTCGTGTACTTC. Translation gives CASSPTSALVYF.

The chain uses TRBV6-1 and TRBJ1-1, with TRBD1 matching 7 bases. CDR3 length: 15 amino acids. J lost 0 bases, V lost 6 bases, and 7 bases had no gene match. Per the germline V gene, CDR1 is MNHNS and CDR2 is SASEGT. The CDR3 DNA reads TGTGCCAGCAGCCCCCGGGACAGTCTGAACACTGAAGCTTTCTTT. It specifies CASSPRDSLNTEAFF.

The chain couples TRBV18 to TRBJ2-1; possibly TRBD2 for D (5 bases). Germline V gene lookup returns CDR1 KGHSH and CDR2 LQKENI. The CDR3 consists of 13 residues. V lost 1 base to trimming and J lost 6 bases, with 7 bases between them. In nucleotides, the CDR3 is TGTGCCAGCTCACCACTAGCGATCAATGAGCAGTTCTTC. Its protein is CASSPLAINEQFF.

The chain joins TRBV6-2 or TRBV6-3 to TRBJ2-1, with TRBD2 identical over 9 bases. This CDR3 has 16 amino acids. Germline CDR1 and CDR2: MNHEY and SVGEGT. V shed 11 bases, J shed 7 bases, and the junction held 18 bases outside the gene matches. The CDR3 sequence is CASWSGGASGNNEQFF. The DNA for the CDR3 is TGTGCCTCCTGGTCAGGTGGGGCTAGCGGGAATAATGAGCAGTTCTTC.

This clonotype was detected a few times. J is TRBJ1-1 and V is TRBV12-5; tentatively, D is TRBD1 (6 bases). The ends were cut back, 5 bases at V and 2 bases at J, with 12 bases in the middle. The CDR3 consists of 14 residues. Germline V gene data show CDR1 as LGHNT and CDR2 as FRNRAP. For the CDR3, the DNA is TGTGCTAGTGGTAGAGGGACACCTAACACTGAAGCTTTCTTT. It translates to CASGRGTPNTEAFF.

CDR3 amino acids: CASSLGAGTETQYF. The DNA for the CDR3 is TGTGCCAGCAGTTTAGGGGCGGGGACGGAGACCCAGTACTTC. J is TRBJ2-5 and V is TRBV12-3 or TRBV12-4; possibly TRBD2 for D (6 bases). The CDR3 has 14 amino acids. The V end lost 1 base, the J end lost 5 bases, and 11 bases lay between the germline ends.

The chain uses TRBV20-1 and TRBJ2-5, with 12 positions matching TRBD2. Germline CDR1 DFQATT, CDR2 SNEGSKA (reference sequence). The CDR3 spans 15 residues. With V trimmed by 5 bases and J by 4 bases, 8 bases remained unmatched. CDR3 nucleotides: TGCAGTGCTGTCCGACTAGCGGGAGACCTAGAGACCCAGTACTTC. Amino acid sequence: CSAVRLAGDLETQYF.